The 20 T cell receptor beta chains listed next were all sequenced from one sample in a study of molecular identifiers for immune sequencing clone quantification. TCRdb reprocessed the PCR reads with MiXCR, giving one entry per CDR3 protein. The sample has tens of thousands of distinct CDR3 sequences, 15% to 20% seen once. Material: naive CD8+ T cells from blood, with Jurkat cell RNA spiked in. Subset reported: FACS-sorted CD8+CD4-CCR7+CD45RA+ naive T cells. Every receptor here comes from a human donor in good health. Some libraries in this study had Jurkat cell RNA spiked in.

The table lists this clonotype with many counts. The V and J genes are TRBV5-1 and TRBJ2-7; maybe TRBD1 (6 bases). Trimming removed 4 bases from V and 3 bases from J, with 14 bases in between. Germline CDR1 reads SGHRS; CDR2 reads YFSETQ. The CDR3 has 14 residues. CDR3 loop: CASSKRQAFYEQYF. The CDR3 DNA sequence: TGCGCCAGCAGCAAACGACAGGCGTTCTACGAGCAGTACTTC.

With regard to this clonotype: A much more abundant neighbour one base away suggests this may be a read error. This chain links TRBV18 with TRBJ2-5; D remains unclear. Trimming cost V 3 bases and J 7 bases, with 18 bases left between them. This CDR3 comprises 15 residues. Per germline, CDR1 KGHSH and CDR2 LQKENI. CDR3 loop: CASSPIPVRSVTQYF. The CDR3 DNA reads as TGTGCCAGCTCACCGATCCCGGTCCGATCAGTGACCCAGTACTTC. The variable domain in full, completed from reference TRBV18 and TRBJ2-5, reads NAGVMQNPRHLVRRRGQEARLRCSPMKGHSHVYWYRQLPEEGLKFMVYLQKENIIDESGMPKERFSAEFPKEGPSILRIQQVVRGDSAAYFCASSPIPVRSVTQYFGPGTRLLVL.

This clonotype came up many times. This rearrangement joins TRBV20-1 to TRBJ2-5, with D hard to call. The CDR3 spans 19 residues. With 4 bases removed from V and 1 base from J, the gap between germline ends came to 28 bases. Per germline, CDR1 DFQATT and CDR2 SNEGSKA (reference sequence). The CDR3 is CSANPVDPLFVRGQETQYF. The CDR3 coding sequence is TGCAGTGCTAACCCGGTAGACCCTCTATTCGTTCGTGGCCAAGAGACCCAGTACTTC.

This clonotype appeared many times. The chain joins TRBV19 to TRBJ2-6; D is unresolved. Trimming removed 5 bases from V and 0 bases from J, with 17 bases in between. Germline V gene lookup returns CDR1 LNHDA and CDR2 SQIVND (reference sequence). The CDR3 is made up of 18 amino acids. CDR3 in amino acids: CASSVRGNPYSGANVLTF. The CDR3 DNA follows: TGTGCCAGTAGTGTCAGAGGTAATCCCTACTCTGGGGCCAACGTCCTGACTTTC.

This clonotype was seen ten or more times. The rearrangement links TRBV28 to TRBJ1-5; no clear D. Per the germline V gene, CDR1 is MDHEN and CDR2 is SYDVKM. The CDR3 contains 11 residues. Deletions cut 5 bases from V and 3 bases from J, with 2 bases between. The CDR3 is CASSTNQPQHF. The CDR3 DNA is TGTGCCAGCAGTACCAATCAGCCCCAGCATTTT.

Of note for this clonotype: Given a much more abundant clone one base away, this may be a read error. This chain connects TRBV7-6 to TRBJ2-7; perhaps TRBD2 as D (5 bases). The CDR3 spans 13 residues. Looked up from germline, CDR1 is SGHVS and CDR2 is FNYEAQ. CDR3 bases: TGTGTCAGCAGCTTAGACGGGGTGAGGGAGCAGTACTTC. Encoded protein: CVSSLDGVREQYF.

This clonotype was counted a few times. This chain connects TRBV9 to TRBJ1-2; tentatively, D is TRBD1 (5 bases). The CDR3 consists of 13 residues. CDR1 SGDLS and CDR2 YYNGEE come from the germline V gene. Deletions cut 4 bases from V and 3 bases from J, with 10 bases between. CDR3 loop: CASSIDRDYGYTF. The CDR3 coding sequence is TGTGCCAGCAGCATCGACAGAGACTATGGCTACACCTTC. Complete variable domain (other parts from reference TRBV9 and TRBJ1-2): DSGVTQTPKHLITATGQRVTLRCSPRSGDLSVYWYQQSLDQGLQFLIQYYNGEERAKGNILERFSAQQFPDLHSELNLSSLELGDSALYFCASSIDRDYGYTFGSGTRLTVV.

This clonotype has a count of ten or more. The chain is built from TRBV4-1 and TRBJ2-4, with D unclear. Germline CDR1 MGHRA, CDR2 YSYEKL. Trimming removed 1 base from V and 2 bases from J, with 9 bases in between. This CDR3 spans 15 amino acids. CDR3 nucleotide sequence: TGCGCCAGCAGCCAAGGATCCACATCCAAAAACATTCAGTACTTC. It is translated as CASSQGSTSKNIQYF.

In this sample, this clonotype turned up many times. CDR3 protein: CASSLSPPHEAGDPYEQYF. CDR3 in DNA: TGTGCCAGCAGTTTATCCCCCCCCCACGAAGCGGGGGACCCTTACGAGCAGTACTTC. The V and J genes are TRBV28 and TRBJ2-7; TRBD2 matches 8 bases. CDR3 length equals 19 residues. With 1 base clipped from V and 4 bases from J, the junction kept 18 bases outside the gene matches. Germline V lookup: CDR1 MDHEN, CDR2 SYDVKM.

This clonotype was detected ten times or more. The V call is TRBV19, the J call TRBJ2-1, with 7 bases aligning to TRBD2. The trim removed 0 bases at V and 15 bases at J, leaving 8 bases unmatched. Per germline, CDR1 LNHDA and CDR2 SQIVND (reference sequence). The CDR3 has 13 amino acids. CDR3 nucleotide sequence: TGTGCCAGTAGTATAGATCTAGCGGCCAATAGGTTCTTC. This translates into CASSIDLAANRFF.

This clonotype was recorded at least ten times. This chain uses TRBV6-1 with TRBJ2-7; D gene uncertain. Germline V gene lookup returns CDR1 MNHNS and CDR2 SASEGT. The CDR3 sequence is 14 residues long. V lost 6 bases, J lost 3 bases, and 15 bases lay in between. The CDR3 DNA reads TGTGCCAGCAGGTCCGGCAGCAAGGACTACGAGCAGTACTTC. Its translation is CASRSGSKDYEQYF.

The J gene is TRBJ2-1, the V gene TRBV6-5; 11 bases fit TRBD2. J lost 2 bases, V lost 0 bases, and 0 bases had no gene match. This CDR3 is 16 amino acids long. CDR1 is MNHEY, CDR2 SVGAGI, per germline. The CDR3 spells CASSYSTSGAYNEQFF. CDR3 bases: TGTGCCAGCAGTTACTCGACTAGCGGGGCCTACAATGAGCAGTTCTTC.

This clonotype was seen at least ten times. The chain is built from TRBV4-1 and TRBJ1-1; no clear D. Germline V gives CDR1 MGHRA, CDR2 YSYEKL. The CDR3 has 11 residues. V shed 7 bases and J shed 4 bases, with 7 bases lying between them. The CDR3 DNA reads as TGCGCCAGCATCTTGGGCACTGAAGCTTTCTTT. This gives the protein CASILGTEAFF.

This clonotype was detected many times. The rearrangement uses TRBV24-1 and TRBJ2-7; a weak D match, TRBD1 (5 bases). The V end was cut by 5 bases, the J end by 1 base, with 11 bases between. This CDR3 spans 14 amino acids. CDR1 and CDR2 from the germline V gene are KGHDR and SFDVKD. The CDR3 sequence is CATSGTGSSYEQYF. For the CDR3, the DNA is TGTGCCACCAGTGGTACAGGTTCTTCCTACGAGCAGTACTTC.

This clonotype was picked up many times. V usage is TRBV4-1 and J usage is TRBJ2-3; 13 bases fit TRBD2. Trimming removed 1 base from V and 3 bases from J; junction bases left unmatched: 7. Germline V CDR1 and CDR2: MGHRA, YSYEKL. The CDR3 length is 18 residues. Written as DNA, the CDR3 is TGCGCCAGCAGCCAAGTAGAGGCGGGACTAGCGGGAACAGATACGCAGTATTTT. Its translation is CASSQVEAGLAGTDTQYF.

V is TRBV9 and J is TRBJ1-2; D call uncertain. CDR1 is SGDLS and CDR2 is YYNGEE in the germline V gene. The CDR3 consists of 14 residues. Trimming cost V 1 base and J 4 bases, with 11 bases left between them. The CDR3, as DNA: TGTGCCAGCAGCGTATCAGAGTTAGGCTATGGCTACACCTTC. Protein product: CASSVSELGYGYTF.

With respect to this clonotype: This may be a read error: a much more frequent sequence differs by one nucleotide. This CDR3 is CASSSTPSESQYF. The DNA for the CDR3 is TGTGCCAGCAGCTCGACCCCCTCGGAGTCCCAGTACTTC. The genes are TRBV7-6 and TRBJ2-5; D is undetermined. Trimming removed 4 bases at V and 9 bases at J, with 15 bases between. CDR1 is SGHVS, CDR2 FNYEAQ, per germline. The CDR3 is 13 residues long.

J is TRBJ1-2 and V is TRBV6-5; 8 nucleotides line up with TRBD1. The CDR3 sequence is 16 residues long. J was trimmed by 3 bases and V by 0 bases; bases with no gene match: 6. CDR1 MNHEY and CDR2 SVGAGI come from the germline V gene. The CDR3 spells CASSYSTGEKDYGYTF. CDR3 sequence (DNA): TGTGCCAGCAGTTACTCGACAGGGGAGAAAGACTATGGCTACACCTTC.

The chain carries TRBV7-9 and TRBJ2-1; no reliable D call. This CDR3 has 14 residues. Germline V gene lookup returns CDR1 SEHNR and CDR2 FQNEAQ (reference sequence). V lost 4 bases and J lost 10, with 17 bases in between. Here the CDR3 reads CASSSRASYEEQFF. In nucleotides, the CDR3 is TGTGCCAGCAGCTCCCGGGCTTCCTACGAGGAGCAGTTCTTC.

This clonotype showed up many times. The chain uses TRBV19 and TRBJ1-5; D perhaps matches TRBD1 (6 bases). Trimming pared 7 bases from V and 5 bases from J, leaving 21 bases between. The CDR3 is 16 amino acids. Germline loops: CDR1 LNHDA, CDR2 SQIVND (reference sequence). CDR3 in DNA: TGTGCCAGTACCCCCTACACAACAGGGTTACATCAGCCCCAGCATTTT. Translating it yields CASTPYTTGLHQPQHF.